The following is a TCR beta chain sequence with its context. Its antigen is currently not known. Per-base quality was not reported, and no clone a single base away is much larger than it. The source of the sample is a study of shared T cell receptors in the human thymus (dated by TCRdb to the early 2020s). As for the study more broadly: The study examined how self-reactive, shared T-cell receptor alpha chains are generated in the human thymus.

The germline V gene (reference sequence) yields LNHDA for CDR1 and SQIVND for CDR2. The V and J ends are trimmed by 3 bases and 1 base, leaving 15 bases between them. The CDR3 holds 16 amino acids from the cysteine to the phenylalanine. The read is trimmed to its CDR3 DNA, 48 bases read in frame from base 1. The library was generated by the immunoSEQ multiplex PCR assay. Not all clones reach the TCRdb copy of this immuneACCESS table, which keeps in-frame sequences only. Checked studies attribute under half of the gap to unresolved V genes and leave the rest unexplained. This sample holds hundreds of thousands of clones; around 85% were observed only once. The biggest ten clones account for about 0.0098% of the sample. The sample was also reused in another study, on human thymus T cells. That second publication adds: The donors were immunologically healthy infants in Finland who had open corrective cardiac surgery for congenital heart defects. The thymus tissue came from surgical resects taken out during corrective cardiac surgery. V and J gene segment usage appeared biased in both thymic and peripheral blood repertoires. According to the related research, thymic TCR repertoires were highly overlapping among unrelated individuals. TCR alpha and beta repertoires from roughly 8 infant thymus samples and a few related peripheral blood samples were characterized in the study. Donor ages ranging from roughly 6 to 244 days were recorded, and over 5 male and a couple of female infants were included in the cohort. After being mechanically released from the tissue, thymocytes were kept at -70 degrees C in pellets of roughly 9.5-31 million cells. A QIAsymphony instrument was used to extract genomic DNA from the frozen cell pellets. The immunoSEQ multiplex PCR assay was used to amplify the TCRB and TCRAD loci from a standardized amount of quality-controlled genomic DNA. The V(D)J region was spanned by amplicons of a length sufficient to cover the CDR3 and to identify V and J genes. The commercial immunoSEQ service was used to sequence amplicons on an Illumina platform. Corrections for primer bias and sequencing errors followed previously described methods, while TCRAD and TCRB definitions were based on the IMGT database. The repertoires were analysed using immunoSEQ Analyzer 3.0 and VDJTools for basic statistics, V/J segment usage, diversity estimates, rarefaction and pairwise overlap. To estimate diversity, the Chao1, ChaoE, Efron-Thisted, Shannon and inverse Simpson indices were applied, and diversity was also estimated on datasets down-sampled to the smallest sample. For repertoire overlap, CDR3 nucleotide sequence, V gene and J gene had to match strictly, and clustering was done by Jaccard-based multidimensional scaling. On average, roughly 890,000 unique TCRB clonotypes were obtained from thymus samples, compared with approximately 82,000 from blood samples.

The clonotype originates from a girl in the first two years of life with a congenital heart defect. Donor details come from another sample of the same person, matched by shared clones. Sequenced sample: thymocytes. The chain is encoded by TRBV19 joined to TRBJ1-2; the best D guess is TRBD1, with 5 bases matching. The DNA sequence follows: TGTGCCAGTAGTATGGGCAGACAGCCTGATAACTATGGCTACACCTTC. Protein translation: CASSMGRQPDNYGYTF. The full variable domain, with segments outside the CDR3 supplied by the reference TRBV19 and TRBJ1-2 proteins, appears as DGGITQSPKYLFRKEGQNVTLSCEQNLNHDAMYWYRQDPGQGLRLIYYSQIVNDFQKGDIAEGYSVSREKKESFPLTVTSAQKNPTAFYLCASSMGRQPDNYGYTFGSGTRLTVV.